This T cell receptor (beta chain) was recorded in a study of cytomegalovirus exposure and HLA in healthy donors. 13 Jbeta primers and 60 Vbeta primers were used for the PCR. Clones were read by immunoSEQ multiplex PCR, and TCRdb kept only the in-frame ones, dropping some. The repertoire has over 100,000 clones, around 83% of them found once; the top ten carry around 23%. The source material was PBMCs. The clonotype was recovered from a man aged 30 to 39 in good health and CMV-seropositive.

The CDR3 DNA is TGTGCCAGCCAAGGGGGGGACAGGGGATCAGGAGATACGCAGTATTTT. Its translation is CASQGGDRGSGDTQYF. This chain links TRBV7-9 with TRBJ2-3; 10 bases map to TRBD1. J lost 5 bases, V lost 8 bases, and 13 bases had no gene match. The CDR3 has 16 amino acids. CDR1 is SEHNR, CDR2 FQNEAQ, per germline (reference sequence).